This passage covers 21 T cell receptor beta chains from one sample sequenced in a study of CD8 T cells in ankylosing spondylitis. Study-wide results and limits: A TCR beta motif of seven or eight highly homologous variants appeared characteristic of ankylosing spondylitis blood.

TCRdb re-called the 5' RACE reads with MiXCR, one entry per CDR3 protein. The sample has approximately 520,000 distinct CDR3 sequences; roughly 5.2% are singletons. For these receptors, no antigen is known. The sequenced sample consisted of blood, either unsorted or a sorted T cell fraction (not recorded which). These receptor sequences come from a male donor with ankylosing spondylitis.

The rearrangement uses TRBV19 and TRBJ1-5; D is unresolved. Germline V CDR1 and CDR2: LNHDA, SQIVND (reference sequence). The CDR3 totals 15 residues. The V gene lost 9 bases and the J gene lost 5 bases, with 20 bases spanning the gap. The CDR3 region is CASRSGLREDQPQHF. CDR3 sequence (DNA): TGTGCCAGCCGTTCCGGGTTGAGGGAAGATCAGCCCCAGCATTTT.

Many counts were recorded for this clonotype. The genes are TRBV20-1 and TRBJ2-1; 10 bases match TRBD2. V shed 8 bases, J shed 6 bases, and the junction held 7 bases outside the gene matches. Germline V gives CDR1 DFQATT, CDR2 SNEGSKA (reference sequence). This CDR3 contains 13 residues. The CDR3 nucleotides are TGCAGTCCAAGCGGGAGGGGGGTCAATGAGCAGTTCTTC. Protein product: CSPSGRGVNEQFF.

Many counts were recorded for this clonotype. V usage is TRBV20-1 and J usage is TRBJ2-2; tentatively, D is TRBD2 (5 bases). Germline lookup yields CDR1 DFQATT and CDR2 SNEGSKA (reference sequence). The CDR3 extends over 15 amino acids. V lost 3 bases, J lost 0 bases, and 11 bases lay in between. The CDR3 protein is CSASPGGPNTGELFF. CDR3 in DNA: TGCAGTGCTAGCCCTGGCGGGCCGAACACCGGGGAGCTGTTTTTT.

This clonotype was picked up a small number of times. The CDR3 sequence is CASSFDRGLSYEQYF. The CDR3 DNA reads TGTGCCAGCAGTTTCGACAGGGGGCTCTCCTACGAGCAGTACTTC. The gene calls are TRBV6-5 and TRBJ2-7, with 10 bases identical to TRBD1. Germline-derived CDR1 and CDR2 are MNHEY and SVGAGI. This CDR3 has 15 amino acids. J was trimmed by 0 bases and V by 4 bases; bases with no gene match: 3.

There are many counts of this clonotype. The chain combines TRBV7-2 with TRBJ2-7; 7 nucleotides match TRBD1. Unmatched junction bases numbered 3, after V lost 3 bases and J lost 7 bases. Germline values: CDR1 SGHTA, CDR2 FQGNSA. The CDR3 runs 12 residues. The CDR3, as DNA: TGTGCCAGCAGCTTCCGGGACAGTGAGCAGTACTTC. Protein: CASSFRDSEQYF.

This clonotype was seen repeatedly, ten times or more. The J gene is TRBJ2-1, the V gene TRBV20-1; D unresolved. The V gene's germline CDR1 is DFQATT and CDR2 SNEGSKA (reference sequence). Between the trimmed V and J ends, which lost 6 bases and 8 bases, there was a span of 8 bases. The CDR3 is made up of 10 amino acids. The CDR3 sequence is CSAAGYEQFF. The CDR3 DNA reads TGCAGTGCCGCTGGGTATGAGCAGTTCTTC.

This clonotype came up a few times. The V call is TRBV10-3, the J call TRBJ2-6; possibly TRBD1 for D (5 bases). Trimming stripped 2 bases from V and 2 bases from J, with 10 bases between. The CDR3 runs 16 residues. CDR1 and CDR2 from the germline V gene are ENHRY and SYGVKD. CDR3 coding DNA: TGTGCCATCAGTGAGCCAGGGTTGGCTGGGGCCAACGTCCTGACTTTC. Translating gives CAISEPGLAGANVLTF.

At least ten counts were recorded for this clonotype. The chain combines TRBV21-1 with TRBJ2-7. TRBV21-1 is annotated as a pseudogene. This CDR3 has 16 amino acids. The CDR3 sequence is CASSKDGRRSSYEQYF. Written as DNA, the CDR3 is TGTGCCAGCAGCAAAGACGGACGGAGGAGCTCCTACGAGCAGTACTTC.

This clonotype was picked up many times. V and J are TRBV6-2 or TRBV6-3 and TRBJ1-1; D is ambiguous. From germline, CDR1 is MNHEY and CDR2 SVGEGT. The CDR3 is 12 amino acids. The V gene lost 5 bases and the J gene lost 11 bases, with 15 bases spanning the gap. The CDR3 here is CASSEGRLAAFF. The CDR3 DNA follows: TGTGCCAGCAGTGAGGGAAGGCTTGCGGCTTTCTTT.

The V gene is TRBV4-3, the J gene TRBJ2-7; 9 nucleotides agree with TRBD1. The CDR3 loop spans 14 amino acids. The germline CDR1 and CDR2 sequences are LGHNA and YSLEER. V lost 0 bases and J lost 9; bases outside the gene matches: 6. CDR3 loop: CASSQDGTGFRQYF. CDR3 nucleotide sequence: TGCGCCAGCAGCCAAGACGGGACAGGGTTTAGGCAGTACTTC.

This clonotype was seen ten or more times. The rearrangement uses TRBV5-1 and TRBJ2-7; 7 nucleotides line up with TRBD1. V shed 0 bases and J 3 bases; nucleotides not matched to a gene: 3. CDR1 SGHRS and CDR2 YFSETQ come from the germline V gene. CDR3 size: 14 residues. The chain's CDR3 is CASSLGGQFYEQYF. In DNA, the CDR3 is TGCGCCAGCAGCTTGGGGGGACAGTTCTACGAGCAGTACTTC.

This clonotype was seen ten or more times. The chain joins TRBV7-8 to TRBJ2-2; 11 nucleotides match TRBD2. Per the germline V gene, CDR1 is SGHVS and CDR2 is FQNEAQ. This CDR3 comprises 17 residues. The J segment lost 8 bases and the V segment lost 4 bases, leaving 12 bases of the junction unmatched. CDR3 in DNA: TGTGCCAGCAGCTCGATCCCGACTAGCGGGAATTTTGGGGAGCTGTTTTTT. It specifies CASSSIPTSGNFGELFF.

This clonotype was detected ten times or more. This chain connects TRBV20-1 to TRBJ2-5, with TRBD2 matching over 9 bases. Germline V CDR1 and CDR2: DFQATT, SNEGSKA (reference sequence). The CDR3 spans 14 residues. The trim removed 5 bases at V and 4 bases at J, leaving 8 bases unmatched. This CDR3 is CSAPGLAGLETQYF. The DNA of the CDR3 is TGCAGTGCTCCCGGCCTAGCGGGGTTAGAGACCCAGTACTTC.

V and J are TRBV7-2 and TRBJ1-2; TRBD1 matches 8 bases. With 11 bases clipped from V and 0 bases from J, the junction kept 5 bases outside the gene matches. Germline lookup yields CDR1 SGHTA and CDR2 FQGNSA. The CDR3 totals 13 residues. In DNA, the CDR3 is TGTGCCGGAGGACAGGGAGCTAACTATGGCTACACCTTC. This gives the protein CAGGQGANYGYTF.

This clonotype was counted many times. The CDR3 region has the DNA TGCAGCGTTGTCCCTAGGGATGGGGCTTTCTTT. Translating gives CSVVPRDGAFF. The rearrangement links TRBV29-1 to TRBJ1-1; D remains unclear. The CDR3 has 11 residues. The V end lost 4 bases, the J end lost 11 bases, and 14 bases lay between the germline ends. The germline V gene has CDR1 SQVTM and CDR2 ANQGSEA.

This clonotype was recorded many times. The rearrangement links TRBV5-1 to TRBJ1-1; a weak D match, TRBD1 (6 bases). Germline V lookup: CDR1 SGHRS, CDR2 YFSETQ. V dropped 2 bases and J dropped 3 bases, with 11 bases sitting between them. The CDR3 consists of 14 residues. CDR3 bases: TGCGCCAGCAGCTTCGGCAGGGGAGACACTGAAGCTTTCTTT. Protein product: CASSFGRGDTEAFF.

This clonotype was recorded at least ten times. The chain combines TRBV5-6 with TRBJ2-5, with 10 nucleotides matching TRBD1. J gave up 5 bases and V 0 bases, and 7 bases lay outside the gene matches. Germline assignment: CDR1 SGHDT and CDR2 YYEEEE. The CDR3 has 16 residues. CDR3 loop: CASSLGQGAGWETQYF. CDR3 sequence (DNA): TGTGCCAGCAGCTTGGGACAGGGGGCTGGATGGGAGACCCAGTACTTC. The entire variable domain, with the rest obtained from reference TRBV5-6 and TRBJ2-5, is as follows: DAGVTQSPTHLIKTRGQQVTLRCSPKSGHDTVSWYQQALGQGPQFIFQYYEEEERQRGNFPDRFSGHQFPNYSSELNVNALLLGDSALYLCASSLGQGAGWETQYFGPGTRLLVL.

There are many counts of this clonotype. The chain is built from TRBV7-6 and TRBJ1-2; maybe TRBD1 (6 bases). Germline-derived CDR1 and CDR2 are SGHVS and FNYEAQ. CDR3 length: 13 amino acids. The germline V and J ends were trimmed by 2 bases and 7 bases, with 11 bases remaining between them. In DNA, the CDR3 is TGTGCCAGCAGCTTAAGGACAGAGGGTGGCTACACCTTC. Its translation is CASSLRTEGGYTF. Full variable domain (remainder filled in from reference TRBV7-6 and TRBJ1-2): GAGVSQSPRYKVTKRGQDVALRCDPISGHVSLYWYRQALGQGPEFLTYFNYEAQQDKSGLPNDRFSAERPEGSISTLTIQRTEQRDSAMYRCASSLRTEGGYTFGSGTRLTVV.

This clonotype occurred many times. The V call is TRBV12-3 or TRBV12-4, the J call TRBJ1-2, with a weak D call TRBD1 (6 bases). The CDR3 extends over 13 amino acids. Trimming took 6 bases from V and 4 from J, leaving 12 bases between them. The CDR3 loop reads CASSITGSYGYTF. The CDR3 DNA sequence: TGTGCCAGCAGCATCACAGGGAGCTATGGCTACACCTTC.

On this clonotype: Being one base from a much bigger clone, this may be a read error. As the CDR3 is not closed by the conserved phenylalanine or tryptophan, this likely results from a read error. As DNA, the CDR3 is TGTGCCATCAGTGACTGGCTAGCGGCAAACTACGAGCAGTACCTC. The encoded protein is CAISDWLAANYEQYL. V and J are TRBV10-3 and TRBJ2-7, with 7 positions matching TRBD2. The J segment lost 3 bases and the V segment lost 3 bases, leaving 8 bases of the junction unmatched. The CDR3 length is 15 residues. Germline lookup yields CDR1 ENHRY and CDR2 SYGVKD.

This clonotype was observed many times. CDR3 protein: CASSLGGGLAYGYTF. CDR3 coding DNA: TGTGCCAGCAGCTTAGGTGGGGGGCTCGCCTATGGCTACACCTTC. The chain links TRBV7-2 to TRBJ1-2, with D maybe TRBD1 (6 bases). The ends were cut back, 1 base at V and 4 bases at J, with 13 bases in the middle. Germline loops: CDR1 SGHTA, CDR2 FQGNSA. This CDR3 contains 15 residues.